This TCR beta chain was observed in a study of T cell responses to AZD1222 COVID-19 vaccine. The CDR3 runs 13 residues. Germline lookup yields CDR1 SGHDT and CDR2 YYEEEE. Trimming left V 0 bases short and J 13 bases short, with 14 bases between. Method: immunoSEQ multiplex PCR; TCRdb's copy keeps in-frame clones and lacks some. Of about 150,000 clones listed, about 88% are singletons. This TCR came from an adult who had recovered from COVID-19. The chain employs TRBV5-6 and TRBJ2-1; D perhaps matches TRBD1 (7 bases). The input for sequencing was peripheral blood, taken after recovery from COVID-19. The CDR3 region is CASSLAAEGAQFF. The CDR3 nucleotides read TGTGCCAGCAGCTTGGCGGCGGAGGGGGCCCAGTTCTTC.